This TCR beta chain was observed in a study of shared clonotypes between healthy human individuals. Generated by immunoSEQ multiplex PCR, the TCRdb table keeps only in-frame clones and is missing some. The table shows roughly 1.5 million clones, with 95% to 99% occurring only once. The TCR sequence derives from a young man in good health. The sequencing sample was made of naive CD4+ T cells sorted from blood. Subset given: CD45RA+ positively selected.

CDR3 bases: TGCGCCAGCAGCCTTCGGTTAGGACCTTACAATGAGCAGTTCTTC. Translation: CASSLRLGPYNEQFF. The chain links TRBV4-3 to TRBJ2-1; D gene ambiguous. The germline CDR1 and CDR2 sequences are LGHNA and YSLEER. V gave up 4 bases and J gave up 4 bases, with 14 bases separating them. CDR3 size: 15 residues.